This record looks at one T cell receptor (beta chain) sequence and its context. Its antigen remains unidentified. CD45RO-negative, CCR7-positively selected cells formed the naive CD8 fraction, excluding terminally differentiated effector memory CD45RA+ cells. This sample is drawn from a study of shared clonotypes between healthy human individuals. Study-wide findings and caveats: Rarefaction exposed incomplete sorted-subset sequencing despite large depth. Some clonotypes were shared by all four sorted-subset donors, while others were not shared. The non-shared ones had lower generation probabilities than the shared ones. Naive CD4 clonotypes were shared across several donors at roughly 4.6%.

The germline CDR1 and CDR2 sequences are SGHRS and YFSETQ. Trimming removed 4 bases at V and 2 bases at J, with 13 bases between. The CDR3 extends over 14 amino acids. Replicate PCRs for sorted subsets used around 200 ng DNA; this equaled 25,000 to 30,000 T cell genomes. The method was immunoSEQ multiplex PCR; TCRdb's version includes in-frame clones alone and lacks a portion of them. The sample yields about 2.1 million clones, more than 85% seen once. The rearrangement uses TRBV5-1 and TRBJ2-7; a weak D match, TRBD2 (6 bases). The clonotype originates from a man aged 18-30 years in good health. Some clones in this sample may be carry-over from other donors' samples. Sequencing was done on a sample of naive CD8+ T cells from PBMCs. The CDR3 spells CASSLGGETYEQYF. For the CDR3, the DNA is TGCGCCAGCAGCCTGGGGGGTGAAACCTACGAGCAGTACTTC.